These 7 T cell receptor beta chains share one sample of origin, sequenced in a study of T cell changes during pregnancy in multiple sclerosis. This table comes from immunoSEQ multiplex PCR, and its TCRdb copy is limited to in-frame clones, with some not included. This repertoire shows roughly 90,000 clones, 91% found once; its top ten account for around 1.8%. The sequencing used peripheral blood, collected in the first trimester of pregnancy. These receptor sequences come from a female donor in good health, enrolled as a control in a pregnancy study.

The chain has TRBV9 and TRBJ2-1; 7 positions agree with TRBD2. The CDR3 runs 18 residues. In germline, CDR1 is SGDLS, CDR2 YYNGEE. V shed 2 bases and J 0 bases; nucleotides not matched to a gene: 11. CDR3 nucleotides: TGTGCCAGCAGCGTCGCCATGGCGCGGGGGAGCTCCTACAATGAGCAGTTCTTC. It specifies CASSVAMARGSSYNEQFF.

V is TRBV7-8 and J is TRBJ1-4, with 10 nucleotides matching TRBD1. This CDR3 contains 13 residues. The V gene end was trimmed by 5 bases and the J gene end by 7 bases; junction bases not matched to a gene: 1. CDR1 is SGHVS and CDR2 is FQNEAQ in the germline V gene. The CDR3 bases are TGTGCCAGCAGCCGGGACAGGGGTGAAAAACTGTTTTTT. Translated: CASSRDRGEKLFF.

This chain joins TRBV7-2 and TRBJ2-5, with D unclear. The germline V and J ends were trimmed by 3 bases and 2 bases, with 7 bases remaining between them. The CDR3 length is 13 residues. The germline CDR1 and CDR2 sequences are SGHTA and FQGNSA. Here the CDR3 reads CASSFSPQETQYF. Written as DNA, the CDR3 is TGTGCCAGCAGCTTCTCCCCGCAAGAGACCCAGTACTTC.

Here the CDR3 DNA reads TGCGCCAGCAGTCCTACGGGGCGGGGAGAGACCCAGTACTTC. Protein sequence: CASSPTGRGETQYF. The chain uses TRBV5-1 and TRBJ2-5; tentatively, D is TRBD2 (6 bases). Per the germline V gene, CDR1 is SGHRS and CDR2 is YFSETQ. Deletions cut 5 bases from V and 4 bases from J, with 15 bases between. CDR3 size: 14 residues.

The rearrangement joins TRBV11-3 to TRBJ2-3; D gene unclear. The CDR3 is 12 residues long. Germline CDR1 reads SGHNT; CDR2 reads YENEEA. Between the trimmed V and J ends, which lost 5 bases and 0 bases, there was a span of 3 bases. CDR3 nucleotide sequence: TGTGCCAGCAGCCCTAGCACAGATACGCAGTATTTT. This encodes CASSPSTDTQYF.

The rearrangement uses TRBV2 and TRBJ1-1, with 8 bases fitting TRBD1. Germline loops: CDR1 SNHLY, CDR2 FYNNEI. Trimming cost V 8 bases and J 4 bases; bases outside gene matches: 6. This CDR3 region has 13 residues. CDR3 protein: CASGYRGGTEAFF. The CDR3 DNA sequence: TGTGCCAGCGGTTACAGGGGGGGCACTGAAGCTTTCTTT.

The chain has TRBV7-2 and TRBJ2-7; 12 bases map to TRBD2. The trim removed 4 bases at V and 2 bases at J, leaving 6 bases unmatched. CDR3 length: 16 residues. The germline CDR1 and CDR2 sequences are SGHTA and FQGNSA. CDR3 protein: CASSWGLAGGAYEQYF. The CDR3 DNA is TGTGCCAGCAGCTGGGGTCTAGCGGGGGGGGCCTACGAGCAGTACTTC.